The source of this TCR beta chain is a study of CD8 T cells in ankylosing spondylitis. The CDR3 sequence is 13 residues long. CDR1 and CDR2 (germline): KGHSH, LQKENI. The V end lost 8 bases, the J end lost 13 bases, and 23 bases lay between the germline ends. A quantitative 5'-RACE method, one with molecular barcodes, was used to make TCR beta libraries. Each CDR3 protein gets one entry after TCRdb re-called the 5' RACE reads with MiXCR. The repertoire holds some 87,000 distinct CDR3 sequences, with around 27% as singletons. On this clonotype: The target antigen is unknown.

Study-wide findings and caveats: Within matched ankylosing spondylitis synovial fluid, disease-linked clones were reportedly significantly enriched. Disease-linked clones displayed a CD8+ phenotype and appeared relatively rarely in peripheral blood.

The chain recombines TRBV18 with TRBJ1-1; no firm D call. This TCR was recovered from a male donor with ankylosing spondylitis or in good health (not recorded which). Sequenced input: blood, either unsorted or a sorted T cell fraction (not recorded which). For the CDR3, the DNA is TGTGCCAGCGCGGAGGAAGGGAGCACCCAAGGTTTCTTT. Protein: CASAEEGSTQGFF.